This T cell receptor beta chain was obtained from a study of early T cells in non-severe SARS-CoV-2 infection. Whole-study context: Investigators sequenced bulk RNA drawn from unsorted whole blood, and chains remained unpaired.

After removal of 2 bases from V and 0 bases from J, the junction contained 5 bases not matched to a gene. This CDR3 has 15 residues. Germline assignment: CDR1 SGHRS and CDR2 YFSETQ. A word on this clonotype: Its antigen remains unidentified.

Individual cDNA molecules received unique molecular identifiers during library preparation. TCRdb re-called the 5' RACE reads with MiXCR, one entry per CDR3 protein. The table records some 80,000 distinct CDR3 sequences, roughly 12% of them present only once. Notes on the study in general: Missing private and CD4 specificities, VDJdb matching favored anti-spike CD8 responses.

The chain links TRBV5-1 to TRBJ2-7; 7 bases align to TRBD2. This TCR came from an adult who was a healthcare worker with PCR-confirmed SARS-CoV-2 infection or an uninfected control (not recorded which). The donor label of this sample is uncertain. The input for sequencing was whole blood, taken at baseline. CDR3: CASSFDLAGSYEQYF. CDR3 DNA sequence: TGCGCCAGCAGCTTCGACTTAGCGGGCTCCTACGAGCAGTACTTC.